This note documents a single TCR beta chain sequence. This record comes from a study of blood T cell repertoires in COVID-19. The wider study: COVID-19 samples, acute and convalescent, were from the United States, Italy and Spain. From T cells, B-cell-depleted T cells, or PBMCs came the material, which was cDNA or gDNA.

Trimming left V 2 bases short and J 8 bases short, with 12 bases between. CDR3 length: 13 residues. Germline CDR1 and CDR2: SGHAT and FQNNGV. In the original processing: It was from reference gene primer amplification that nucleated cell counts were estimated. TCRdb keeps only in-frame clones here, not all; method: immunoSEQ multiplex PCR. V, J and clone size derive from that table, while D and trimming were established from the DNA sequence. The profile shows about 260,000 clones, roughly 88% of them singletons. The V call is TRBV11-2, the J call TRBJ1-2; D perhaps matches TRBD1 (6 bases). This clonotype was sampled from a human donor in a cohort sampled during active COVID-19. Sequenced: peripheral blood. The CDR3 here is CASSLSAGEGYTF. The CDR3 DNA reads as TGTGCCAGCAGCTTAAGTGCAGGGGAAGGCTACACCTTC.